The T cell receptor (beta chain) under discussion was sequenced for a study of cytomegalovirus exposure and HLA in healthy donors. With respect to this clone: Its antigen is currently unknown.

Vbeta (60) and Jbeta (13) primers were used in the PCR. Clones were sequenced by immunoSEQ multiplex PCR, and TCRdb holds only the in-frame ones, with some missing. The data include tens of thousands of clones; the top ten clones carry 2% to 2.5%. Study results and limitations: After further analysis at a later stage, 15,000 to 20,000 TCR beta sequences were associated with HLA alleles at 0.05 false discovery rate. Researchers reported in a later analysis that a missense DCLRE1C variant was tied to TCR beta V- and J-gene trimming. In vitro checks showed that three CMV-associated chains really do target CMV antigens. V segments that were indistinguishable, TRBV6-2 and TRBV6-3 among them, were omitted from analysis.

The CDR3 has 14 residues. V lost 5 bases and J lost 5; bases outside the gene matches: 6. Germline V gene sequence: CDR1 SEHNR, CDR2 FQNEAQ (reference sequence). The V call is TRBV7-9, the J call TRBJ2-5; 9 nucleotides agree with TRBD2. This TCR came from a female donor in good health and CMV-seronegative. Sequenced material: PBMCs. The CDR3 reads CASSTGLATETQYF. The CDR3 coding sequence is TGTGCCAGCAGCACGGGACTAGCCACGGAGACCCAGTACTTC.